This is a list of T cell receptor beta chains from one sample in a study of T cell repertoires and HLA-DP antigens. The table came from immunoSEQ multiplex PCR; TCRdb's copy has only in-frame clones and leaves some out. The sample includes about 110,000 clones, approximately 92% of them seen just once. No antigen has been identified for these receptors. The specimen sequenced was CD4+ T cells from PBMCs. The receptors shown here come from a woman aged 18-29 years in good health and CMV-seronegative. The CDR3 runs from the conserved cysteine through the conserved F or W. D genes are given only for firm matches. A clone size is listed for some rows: how often the clone was seen (once, few, many), or a class if it is expanded.

CDR3 protein: CASTFTRDETQYF; CDR3 DNA: TGTGCCAGCACCTTTACTAGGGATGAGACCCAGTACTTC; clone size: once; D gene: .; J gene: TRBJ2-5; V gene: TRBV7-8; CDR3 length: 13
CDR3 protein: CASREGTRVNTGELFF; CDR3 DNA: TGTGCCAGCAGAGAGGGGACTAGGGTGAACACCGGGGAGCTGTTTTTT; clone size: .; D gene: TRBD2; J gene: TRBJ2-2; V gene: TRBV5-6; CDR3 length: 16
CDR3 protein: CASRRTADNYGYTF; CDR3 DNA: TGTGCCAGCAGAAGGACAGCGGATAACTATGGCTACACCTTC; clone size: .; D gene: .; J gene: TRBJ1-2; V gene: TRBV2; CDR3 length: 14
CDR3 protein: CASSQSPGVRSQPQHF; CDR3 DNA: TGCGCCAGCAGTCAATCTCCCGGGGTTCGAAGTCAGCCCCAGCATTTT; clone size: .; D gene: .; J gene: TRBJ1-5; V gene: TRBV23-1; CDR3 length: 16
CDR3 protein: CASSYGGKVGAYEQYF; CDR3 DNA: TGTGCCAGCAGTTACGGGGGCAAGGTTGGGGCGTACGAGCAGTACTTC; clone size: .; D gene: .; J gene: TRBJ2-7; V gene: TRBV6-5; CDR3 length: 16
CDR3 protein: CASSPVGVSGSGANVLTF; CDR3 DNA: TGTGCCAGCTCACCCGTCGGGGTCAGTGGCTCTGGGGCCAACGTCCTGACTTTC; clone size: .; D gene: .; J gene: TRBJ2-6; V gene: TRBV18; CDR3 length: 18
CDR3 protein: CASSLPSGTNNEQFF; CDR3 DNA: TGTGCCAGCAGCTTGCCTAGCGGGACCAACAATGAGCAGTTCTTC; clone size: few; D gene: TRBD2; J gene: TRBJ2-1; V gene: TRBV5-4; CDR3 length: 15
CDR3 protein: CSVGTATEAFF; CDR3 DNA: TGCAGCGTCGGGACAGCCACTGAAGCTTTCTTT; clone size: .; D gene: TRBD1; J gene: TRBJ1-1; V gene: TRBV29-1; CDR3 length: 11
CDR3 protein: CASSYFPTGAGNQPQHF; CDR3 DNA: TGTGCCAGTAGTTACTTTCCGACAGGGGCCGGTAATCAGCCCCAGCATTTT; clone size: .; D gene: TRBD1; J gene: TRBJ1-5; V gene: TRBV19; CDR3 length: 17
CDR3 protein: CASSLATGGYQPQHF; CDR3 DNA: TGTGCCAGCAGCTTAGCTACAGGGGGATATCAGCCCCAGCATTTT; clone size: .; D gene: TRBD1; J gene: TRBJ1-5; V gene: TRBV7-2; CDR3 length: 15
CDR3 protein: CASSQEVTYNEQFF; CDR3 DNA: TGCGCCAGCAGCCAAGAGGTTACCTACAATGAGCAGTTCTTC; clone size: once; D gene: .; J gene: TRBJ2-1; V gene: TRBV4-3; CDR3 length: 14
CDR3 protein: CASSSASSGNTIYF; CDR3 DNA: TGTGCCAGCAGCTCGGCCAGCTCTGGAAACACCATATATTTT; clone size: .; D gene: .; J gene: TRBJ1-3; V gene: TRBV5-6; CDR3 length: 14